This T cell receptor beta chain was captured by sequencing in a study of radiation and T cells in renal cell carcinoma. Study observations and caveats: Compared with controls, irradiated tumors had more, larger dominant CDR3 motifs.

A remark on this clone: What it binds is not known.

The table came from immunoSEQ multiplex PCR; TCRdb's copy has only in-frame clones and leaves some out. The sample contains some 4,000 clones, roughly three quarters of which appear only once. Per germline, CDR1 MGHDK and CDR2 SYGVNS. Deletions cut 2 bases from V and 4 bases from J, with 8 bases between. This CDR3 is built from 13 residues. The sample's treatment: treatment-naive control, cytoreductive nephrectomy. Control samples are tumors resected by cytoreductive nephrectomy without prior radiation. The starting material was tumor tissue, obtained from a patient whose treatment was nephrectomy without radiotherapy. The rearrangement links TRBV25-1 to TRBJ1-2; D might be TRBD1 (5 bases). This receptor was taken from a man in his forties or fifties with renal cell carcinoma. The CDR3 protein is CASSEIQGYGYTF. In nucleotides, the CDR3 is TGTGCCAGCAGTGAAATCCAGGGCTATGGCTACACCTTC.